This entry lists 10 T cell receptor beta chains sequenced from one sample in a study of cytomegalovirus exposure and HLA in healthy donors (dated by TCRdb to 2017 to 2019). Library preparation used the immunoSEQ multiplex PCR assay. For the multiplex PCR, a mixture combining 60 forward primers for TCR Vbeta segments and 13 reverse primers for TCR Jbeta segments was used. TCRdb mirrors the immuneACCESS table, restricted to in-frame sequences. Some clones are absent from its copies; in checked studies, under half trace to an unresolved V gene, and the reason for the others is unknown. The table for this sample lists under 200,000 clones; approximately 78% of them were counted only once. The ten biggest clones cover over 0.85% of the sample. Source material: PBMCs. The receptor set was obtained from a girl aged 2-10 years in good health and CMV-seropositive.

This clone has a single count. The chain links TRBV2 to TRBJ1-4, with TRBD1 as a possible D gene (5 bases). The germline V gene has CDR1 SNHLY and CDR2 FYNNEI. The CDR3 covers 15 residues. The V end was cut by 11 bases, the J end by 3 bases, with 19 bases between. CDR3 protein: CAGNSPGDSNEKLFF. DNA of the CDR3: TGTGCCGGCAACTCTCCGGGGGATTCTAATGAAAAACTGTTTTTT.

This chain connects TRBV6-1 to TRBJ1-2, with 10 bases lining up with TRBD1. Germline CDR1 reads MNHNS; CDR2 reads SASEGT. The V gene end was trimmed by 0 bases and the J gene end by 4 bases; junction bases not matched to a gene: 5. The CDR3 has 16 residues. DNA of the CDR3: TGTGCCAGCAGTGAAGCGCGACAGGGGGCTGGCTATGGCTACACCTTC. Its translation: CASSEARQGAGYGYTF.

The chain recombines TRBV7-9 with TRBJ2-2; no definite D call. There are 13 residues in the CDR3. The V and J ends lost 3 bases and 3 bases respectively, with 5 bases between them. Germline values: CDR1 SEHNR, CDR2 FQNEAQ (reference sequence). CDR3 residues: CASSFVYTGELFF. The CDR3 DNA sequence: TGTGCCAGCAGCTTTGTCTACACCGGGGAGCTGTTTTTT.

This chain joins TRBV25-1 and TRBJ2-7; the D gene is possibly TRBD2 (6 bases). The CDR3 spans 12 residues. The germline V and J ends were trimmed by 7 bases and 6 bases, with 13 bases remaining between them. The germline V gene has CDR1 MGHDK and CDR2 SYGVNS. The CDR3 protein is CASMTGAAEQYF. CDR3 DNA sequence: TGTGCCAGCATGACGGGAGCCGCCGAGCAGTACTTC.

The CDR3 is CASAGTHNQPQHF. CDR3 in DNA: TGTGCCAGCGCCGGGACACACAATCAGCCCCAGCATTTT. The rearrangement joins TRBV5-8 to TRBJ1-5, with D maybe TRBD1 (6 bases). Germline CDR1 and CDR2: SGHTS and YDEGEE. The CDR3 runs 13 residues. Trimming removed 7 bases at V and 3 bases at J, with 11 bases between. The full variable domain, in which reference TRBV5-8 and TRBJ1-5 provide the parts outside the CDR3, is EAGVTQSPTHLIKTRGQQATLRCSPISGHTSVYWYQQALGLGLQFLLWYDEGEERNRGNFPPRFSGRQFPNYSSELNVNALELEDSALYLCASAGTHNQPQHFGDGTRLSIL.

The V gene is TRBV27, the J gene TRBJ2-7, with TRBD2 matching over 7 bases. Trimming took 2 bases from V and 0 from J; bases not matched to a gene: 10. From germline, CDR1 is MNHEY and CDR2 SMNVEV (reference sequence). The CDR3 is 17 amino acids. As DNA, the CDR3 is TGTGCCAGCAGTTTACCTGGGAGGGGCGGAAGCTCCTACGAGCAGTACTTC. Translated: CASSLPGRGGSSYEQYF.

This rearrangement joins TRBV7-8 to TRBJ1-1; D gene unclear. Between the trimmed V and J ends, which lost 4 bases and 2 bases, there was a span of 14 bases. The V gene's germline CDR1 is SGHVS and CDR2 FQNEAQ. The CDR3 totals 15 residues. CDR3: CASSSHNPGNTEAFF. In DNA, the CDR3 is TGTGCCAGCAGCTCACATAATCCGGGAAACACTGAAGCTTTCTTT.

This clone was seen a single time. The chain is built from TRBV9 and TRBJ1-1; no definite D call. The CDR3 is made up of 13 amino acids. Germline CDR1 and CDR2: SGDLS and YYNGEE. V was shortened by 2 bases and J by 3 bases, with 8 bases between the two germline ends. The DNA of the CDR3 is TGTGCCAGCAGCGTCCTCCAGTACACTGAAGCTTTCTTT. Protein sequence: CASSVLQYTEAFF.

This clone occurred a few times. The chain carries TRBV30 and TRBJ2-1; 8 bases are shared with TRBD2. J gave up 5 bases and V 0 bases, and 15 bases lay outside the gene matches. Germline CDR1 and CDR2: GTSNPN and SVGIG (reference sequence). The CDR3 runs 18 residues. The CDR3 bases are TGTGCCTGGAGTGTGTTTTCGTCGGTCGGGAGGGCCAACAATGAGCAGTTCTTC. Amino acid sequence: CAWSVFSSVGRANNEQFF.

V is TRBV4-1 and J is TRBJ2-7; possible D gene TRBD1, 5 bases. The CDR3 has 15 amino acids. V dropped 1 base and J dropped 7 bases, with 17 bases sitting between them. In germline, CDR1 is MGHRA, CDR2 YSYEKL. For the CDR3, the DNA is TGCGCCAGCAGCCAAGGGTCAGGGTCGCTAAGAGAGCAGTACTTC. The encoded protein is CASSQGSGSLREQYF.